These 20 T cell receptor beta chains were sequenced from one sample in a study of prognosis after radiotherapy for stage I lung cancer. From genomic DNA, two-round multiplex PCR was used to amplify TCR beta CDR3. Primers targeting each individual TRBV and TRBJ gene were applied in first-round PCR. TCRdb reprocessed the multiplex PCR reads with MiXCR, giving one entry per CDR3 protein. The sample holds some 28,000 distinct CDR3 sequences; roughly 30% are singletons and the top ten take over 10%. This specimen consisted of PBMCs, obtained before or after stereotactic body radiation therapy (not recorded which). Source of these receptors: a donor aged 50 or older with non-small cell lung cancer.

This clonotype was observed at least ten times. J is TRBJ2-3 and V is TRBV3-1; TRBD2 aligns across 8 bases. The CDR3 is made up of 15 amino acids. Germline values: CDR1 LGHDT, CDR2 YNNKEL (reference sequence). After removal of 1 base from V and 9 bases from J, the junction contained 9 bases not matched to a gene. CDR3 sequence: CASSQASGSGGTQYF. The CDR3 nucleotides read TGTGCCAGCAGCCAAGCTAGCGGGTCCGGAGGCACGCAGTATTTT.

V gene TRBV3-1 combines with J gene TRBJ1-5, with no clear D. CDR3 length: 14 residues. V lost 0 bases and J lost 2, with 5 bases in between. Germline-derived CDR1 and CDR2 are LGHDT and YNNKEL (reference sequence). The CDR3 region is CASSQDGGNQPQHF. In DNA, the CDR3 is TGTGCCAGCAGCCAAGATGGGGGCAATCAGCCCCAGCATTTT. Full variable domain (outside the CDR3, taken from reference TRBV3-1 and TRBJ1-5): DTAVSQTPKYLVTQMGNDKSIKCEQNLGHDTMYWYKQDSKKFLKIMFSYNNKELIINETVPNRFSPKSPDKAHLNLHINSLELGDSAVYFCASSQDGGNQPQHFGDGTRLSIL.

This clonotype has ten or more counts. The chain uses TRBV20-1 and TRBJ2-7, with D perhaps given as TRBD1 or TRBD2 (5 bases each). The CDR3 covers 14 residues. The germline gives CDR1 DFQATT, CDR2 SNEGSKA (reference sequence). The ends were cut back, 1 base at V and 9 bases at J, with 19 bases in the middle. The CDR3 DNA reads as TGCAGTGCTAGAGGCGCACAGGACTTCTTTTGGCAGTACTTC. It translates to CSARGAQDFFWQYF.

The CDR3 loop is CSAPTPGSSDEQYF. The CDR3 nucleotides read TGCAGTGCCCCGACTCCCGGGAGTAGCGACGAGCAGTACTTC. This rearrangement joins TRBV20-1 to TRBJ2-7, with D perhaps TRBD2 (6 bases). Germline CDR1 reads DFQATT; CDR2 reads SNEGSKA (reference sequence). Trimming shortened V by 6 bases and J by 5 bases, and 20 bases separated the two germline ends. The CDR3 contains 14 residues.

This clonotype has a count of ten or more. This sequence joins TRBV30 and TRBJ2-7; maybe TRBD1 (5 bases). This CDR3 comprises 14 residues. V was clipped by 3 bases and J by 0 bases, with 12 bases between them. Germline V CDR1 and CDR2: GTSNPN, SVGIG (reference sequence). CDR3 in amino acids: CAWRDTGRSYEQYF. The CDR3 DNA follows: TGTGCCTGGAGAGATACAGGCCGCTCCTACGAGCAGTACTTC.

The V gene is TRBV20-1, the J gene TRBJ1-2, with D maybe TRBD1 (5 bases). The CDR3 is made up of 14 amino acids. The germline V gene has CDR1 DFQATT and CDR2 SNEGSKA (reference sequence). Trimming pared 2 bases from V and 12 bases from J, leaving 22 bases between. CDR3 in DNA: TGCAGTGCTAGATTAGCAGGGTTCGGCTATGACCACACCTTC. Protein sequence: CSARLAGFGYDHTF.

Comment on this clonotype: A single base is all that separates this from a far larger clone, so a read error is likely. The J gene is TRBJ2-1, the V gene TRBV6-2 or TRBV6-3, with 8 bases matching TRBD1. The V segment lost 7 bases and the J segment 10 bases; nucleotides outside the gene matches: 12. Germline assignment: CDR1 MNHEY and CDR2 SVGEGT. There are 14 residues in the CDR3. As DNA, the CDR3 is TGTGCCAGCATACCGACAGGGGTGGGGGGAGAGCAGTTCTTC. Translated: CASIPTGVGGEQFF.

The chain links TRBV7-2 to TRBJ2-2, with D possibly being TRBD2 (6 bases). Germline V gene lookup returns CDR1 SGHTA and CDR2 FQGNSA. V lost 1 base and J lost 7, with 10 bases in between. The CDR3 spans 14 residues. The CDR3 loop reads CASSLGTINGELFF. The DNA for the CDR3 is TGTGCCAGCAGCTTAGGGACTATCAACGGGGAGCTGTTTTTT.

A remark on this clonotype: This may be a read error, as it is one base from a much larger clone. Likely a read error: the CDR3 ends without its conserved phenylalanine or tryptophan. This sequence joins TRBV13 and TRBJ2-3; no clear D gene. This CDR3 region has 13 residues. Germline V gives CDR1 PRHDT, CDR2 FYEKMQ (reference sequence). Trimming removed 5 bases from V and 1 base from J, with 7 bases in between. In nucleotides, the CDR3 is TGTGCCAGCAGCCGGTTACGCACAGATACGCAGTATCTT. This encodes CASSRLRTDTQYL.

This clonotype has a count of ten or more. This chain joins TRBV28 and TRBJ1-1; possible D gene TRBD1, 5 bases. CDR3 length: 15 amino acids. Germline-derived CDR1 and CDR2 are MDHEN and SYDVKM. Deletions cut 6 bases from V and 5 bases from J, with 19 bases between. CDR3 in amino acids: CASRRLGGLGTEAFF. The CDR3 coding sequence is TGTGCCAGCAGACGCCTCGGGGGTCTGGGTACTGAAGCTTTCTTT.

This clonotype was recorded many times. The chain links TRBV30 to TRBJ2-6; D gene uncertain. Deletions cut 0 bases from V and 2 bases from J, with 8 bases between. The CDR3 length is 15 residues. CDR1 is GTSNPN, CDR2 SVGIG, per germline (reference sequence). For the CDR3, the DNA is TGTGCCTGGAGTGTACAACGGGCTGGGGCCAACGTCCTGACTTTC. Translation: CAWSVQRAGANVLTF.

A note on this clonotype: A much larger clone lies one base from this, so it may be a read error. This chain links TRBV29-1 with TRBJ1-2; 8 bases align to TRBD1. The CDR3 loop spans 14 amino acids. The germline CDR1 and CDR2 sequences are SQVTM and ANQGSEA. CDR3 loop: CSGWTGKHQYGHTF. The CDR3 bases are TGCAGCGGCTGGACAGGGAAGCATCAATATGGCCACACCTTC.

A remark on this clonotype: The junction shows a germline mismatch at one end, possibly a read error. V and J are TRBV7-9 and TRBJ2-3; D might be TRBD1 (5 bases). CDR3 length: 14 residues. Germline CDR1 and CDR2: SEHNR and FQNEAQ (reference sequence). CDR3 in DNA: TGTGCCAGCAACTCATTCAGGGCGATAGATACGCTGTATTTT. Protein product: CASNSFRAIDTLYF. The full variable domain, in which reference TRBV7-9 and TRBJ2-3 provide the parts outside the CDR3, is DTGVSQNPRHKITKRGQNVTFRCDPISEHNRLYWYRQTLGQGPEFLTYFQNEAQLEKSRLLSDRFSAERPKGSFSTLEIQRTEQGDSAMYLCASNSFRAIDTLYFGPGTRLTVL.

This clonotype occurred many times. This sequence joins TRBV2 and TRBJ2-2; tentatively, D is TRBD2 (5 bases). Germline V lookup: CDR1 SNHLY, CDR2 FYNNEI. V lost 8 bases to trimming and J lost 1 base, with 17 bases between them. This CDR3 has 16 residues. CDR3 nucleotides: TGTGCCAGCCTTGAGTTGGGAGTCGGGAACACCGGGGAGCTGTTTTTT. Its translation: CASLELGVGNTGELFF.

A remark on this clonotype: A much more abundant neighbour one base away suggests this may be a read error. The chain links TRBV2 to TRBJ2-4; tentatively, D is TRBD1 or TRBD2 (5 bases each). CDR1 is SNHLY, CDR2 FYNNEI, per germline. CDR3 length equals 14 residues. The CDR3 loop is CASSVGVTKNIKYF. DNA for the CDR3: TGTGCCAGCAGTGTGGGGGTGACCAAAAACATTAAGTACTTC. The entire variable domain, with the rest obtained from reference TRBV2 and TRBJ2-4, is as follows: EPEVTQTPSHQVTQMGQEVILRCVPISNHLYFYWYRQILGQKVEFLVSFYNNEISEKSEIFDDQFSVERPDGSNFTLKIRSTKLEDSAMYFCASSVGVTKNIKYFGAGTRLSVL.

Turning to this clonotype: Its ends do not fully match the called genes, so a read error is possible. CDR3 loop: CAISSDSAGELFF. For the CDR3, the DNA is TGTGCCATCAGTTCGGACAGTGCCGGGGAGCTGTTTTTT. The rearrangement uses TRBV27 and TRBJ2-2, with D perhaps TRBD1 (6 bases). Germline V lookup: CDR1 MNHEY, CDR2 SMNVEV (reference sequence). There are 13 residues in the CDR3.

This clonotype was counted ten times or more. The chain uses TRBV6-1 and TRBJ1-5, with unresolved D. CDR1 and CDR2 (germline): MNHNS, SASEGT. Deletions cut 6 bases from V and 1 base from J, with 16 bases between. CDR3 length: 16 amino acids. The CDR3 region is CASSVPPNMSNQPQHF. The CDR3 nucleotides are TGTGCCAGCAGCGTTCCCCCCAATATGAGCAATCAGCCCCAGCATTTT.

Of note for this clonotype: One end of the junction does not line up with germline, which may come from a read error. The chain recombines TRBV28 with TRBJ1-2, with TRBD1 matching over 10 bases. CDR3 length: 15 amino acids. The V gene's germline CDR1 is MDHEN and CDR2 SYDVKM. CDR3 amino acids: CASSPGTGALYCYTF. CDR3 DNA sequence: TGTGCCAGCAGTCCCGGGACAGGGGCCCTCTATTGCTACACCTTC.

This clonotype was seen at least ten times. The V and J genes are TRBV12-3 or TRBV12-4 and TRBJ2-1; D may be TRBD1 or TRBD2 (5 bases each). Deletions cut 3 bases from V and 3 bases from J, with 15 bases between. This CDR3 has 16 amino acids. The CDR3 protein is CASSFFGGVFYNEQFF. As DNA, the CDR3 is TGTGCCAGCAGTTTTTTTGGGGGAGTCTTCTACAATGAGCAGTTCTTC.

As to this clonotype: A read error likely explains this, since a far larger clone differs by one base. V is TRBV7-9 and J is TRBJ2-1, with 7 bases identical to TRBD2. V was pared by 6 bases and J by 4 bases, with 6 bases of the junction left unmatched. The germline CDR1 and CDR2 sequences are SEHNR and FQNEAQ (reference sequence). This CDR3 contains 14 residues. CDR3 sequence reads: CASRPISGYNEQFF. CDR3 bases: TGTGCCAGCAGACCAATTAGCGGGTACAATGAGCAGTTCTTC.